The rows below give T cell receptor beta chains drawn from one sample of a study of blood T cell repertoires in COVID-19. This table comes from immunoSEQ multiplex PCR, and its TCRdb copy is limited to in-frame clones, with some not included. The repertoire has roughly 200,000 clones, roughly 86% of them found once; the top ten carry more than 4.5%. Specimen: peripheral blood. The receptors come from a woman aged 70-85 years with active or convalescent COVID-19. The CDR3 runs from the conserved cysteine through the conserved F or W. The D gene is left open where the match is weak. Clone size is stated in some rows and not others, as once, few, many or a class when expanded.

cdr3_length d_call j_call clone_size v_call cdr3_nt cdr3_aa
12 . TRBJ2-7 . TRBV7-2 TGTGCCAGCAGCTTAACGAGATACGAGCAGTACTTC CASSLTRYEQYF
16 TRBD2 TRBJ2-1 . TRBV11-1 TGTGCCAGCAGCCCTGGACTAGCGGGAGTCTACAATGAGCAGTTCTTC CASSPGLAGVYNEQFF
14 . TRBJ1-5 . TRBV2 TGTGCCAGCAGTGAAGGACAGATAGGGCAGCCCCAGCATTTT CASSEGQIGQPQHF
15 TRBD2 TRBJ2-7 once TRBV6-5 TGTGCCAGCAGTCATACTCTTGGACTAGCCTACGAGCAGTACTTC CASSHTLGLAYEQYF
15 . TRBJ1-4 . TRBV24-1 TGTGCCACCAGTGATAAGGGGGGGGATTTTGAAAAACTGTTTTTT CATSDKGGDFEKLFF
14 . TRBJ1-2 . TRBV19 TGTGCCAGTAGTGTGACCTTGGGGGCCTATGGCTACACCTTC CASSVTLGAYGYTF
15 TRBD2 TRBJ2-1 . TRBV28 TGTGCCAGCAGTTCGGTGCTAGCGGGAGCCCATGAGCAGTTCTTC CASSSVLAGAHEQFF
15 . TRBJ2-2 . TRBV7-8 TGTGCCAGCAGCCCACTCCAGACAGACACCGGGGAGCTGTTTTTT CASSPLQTDTGELFF
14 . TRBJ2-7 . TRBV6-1 TGTGCCAGCAGTGAACGGGAAAGCTCCTACGAGCAGTACTTC CASSERESSYEQYF
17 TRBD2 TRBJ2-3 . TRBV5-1 TGCGCCAGCAGCTTGTGGTTTAGCGGGACACCCACAGATACGCAGTATTTT CASSLWFSGTPTDTQYF
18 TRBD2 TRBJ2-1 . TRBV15 TGTGCCACCAGCAGAGGGACTAGCGGGAGGGCCGCCTACAATGAGCAGTTCTTC CATSRGTSGRAAYNEQFF
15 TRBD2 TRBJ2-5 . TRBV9 TGTGCCAGCAGCGCCCTGACTAGCTCCCAAGAGACCCAGTACTTC CASSALTSSQETQYF
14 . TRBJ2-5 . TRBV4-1 TGCGCCAGCAGCGGAGGGGGGGCGCTTGAGACCCAGTACTTC CASSGGGALETQYF
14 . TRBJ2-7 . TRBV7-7 TGTGCTAGCAGCCTCCGGATCGACGAGGACGAGCAGTACTTC CASSLRIDEDEQYF
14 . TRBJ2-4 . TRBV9 TGTGCCAGCAGCGTAGAGGAAAGAGGAAACATTCAGTACTTC CASSVEERGNIQYF
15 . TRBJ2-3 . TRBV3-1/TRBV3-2 TGTGCCAGCAGCCAGCCGGGACACGGGACAGATACGCAGTATTTT CASSQPGHGTDTQYF
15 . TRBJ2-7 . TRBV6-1 TGTGCCAGCAGTGAAGCATCGACCGGGACCTACGAGCAGTACTTC CASSEASTGTYEQYF
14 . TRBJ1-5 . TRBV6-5 TGTGCCAGCAGTTACCGAAGGGGTCGGCAGCCCCAGCATTTT CASSYRRGRQPQHF
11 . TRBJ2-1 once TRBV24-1 TGTGCCACCAGTTTTTCGGATGAGCAGTTCTTC CATSFSDEQFF
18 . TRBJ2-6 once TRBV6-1 TGTGCCAGCAGTGCGCTCAGGGGTGGGAGCTCTGGGGCCAACGTCCTGACTTTC CASSALRGGSSGANVLTF
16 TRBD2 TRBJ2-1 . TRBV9 TGTGCCAGCAGCGTGGTAAGCGGGAGGGCGGTCAGTGAGCAGTTCTTC CASSVVSGRAVSEQFF
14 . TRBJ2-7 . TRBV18 TGTGCCAGCTCACGAGGACCGGGATCCTACGAGCAGTACTTC CASSRGPGSYEQYF
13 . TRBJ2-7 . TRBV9 TGTGCCAGCAGCGTAGGTAGTACCTACGAGCAGTACTTC CASSVGSTYEQYF
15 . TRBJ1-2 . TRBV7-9 TGTGCCAGCAGCTTAAACCCTATTGAGAACTATGGCTACACCTTC CASSLNPIENYGYTF
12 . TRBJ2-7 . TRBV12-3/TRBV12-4 TGTGCCGCCATCCTTAGCATTGCCGAGCAGTACTTC CAAILSIAEQYF
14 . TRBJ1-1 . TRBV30 TGTGCCTGGAGTTTAGGGACATTGCGCCTCGAAGCTTTCTTT CAWSLGTLRLEAFF
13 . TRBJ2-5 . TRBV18 TGTGCCAGCTCACTTCAGGCGGGGGAGACCCAGTACTTC CASSLQAGETQYF
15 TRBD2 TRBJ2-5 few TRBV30 TGTGCCTCTACAGGGCTAGCGGGAGAAGGCGAGACCCAGTACTTC CASTGLAGEGETQYF
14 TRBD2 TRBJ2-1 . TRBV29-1 TGCAGCGCCCATAGCGGGAGCTCCTACAATGAGCAGTTCTTC CSAHSGSSYNEQFF
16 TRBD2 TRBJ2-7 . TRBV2 TGTGCCAGCAGCCTTAGCTTAGCGGGTTATCTCTACGAGCAGTACTTC CASSLSLAGYLYEQYF
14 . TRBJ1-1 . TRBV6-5 TGTGCCAGCACCCAGCGGGATTGGAACACTGAAGCTTTCTTT CASTQRDWNTEAFF
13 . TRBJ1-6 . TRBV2 TGTGCCAGCTCCGGGACACCGAATTCACCCCTCCACTTT CASSGTPNSPLHF
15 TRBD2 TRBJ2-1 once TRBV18 TGTGCCAGCTCACCACGTGGACTAGCAGGCAATGAGCAGTTCTTC CASSPRGLAGNEQFF
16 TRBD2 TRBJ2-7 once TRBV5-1 TGCGCCAGCAGCTTGGGGACTAGCGGGAGGACGGAAGAGCAGTACTTC CASSLGTSGRTEEQYF
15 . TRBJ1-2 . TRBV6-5 TGTGCCAGCACGTCCCGGGGGGGTATGGTCTATGGCTACACCTTC CASTSRGGMVYGYTF
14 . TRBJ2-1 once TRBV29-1 TGCAGCGTTGAACAGGGAAGCTCCTACAATGAGCAGTTCTTC CSVEQGSSYNEQFF
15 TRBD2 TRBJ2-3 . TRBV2 TGTGCCAGCAGTGTCGGACTAGCTGGCGTAGATACGCAGTATTTT CASSVGLAGVDTQYF
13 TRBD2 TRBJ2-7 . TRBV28 TGTGCCAGCAGGAGAACTAGCGTTCTCGAGCAGTACTTC CASRRTSVLEQYF
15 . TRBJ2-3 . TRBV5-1 TGCGCCAGCAGCTTGGAAGACTACCTCACAGATACGCAGTATTTT CASSLEDYLTDTQYF
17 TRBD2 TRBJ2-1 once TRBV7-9 TGTGCCAGCAGCTCCTTATTTAGCGGGAGTGGAGACAATGAGCAGTTCTTC CASSSLFSGSGDNEQFF
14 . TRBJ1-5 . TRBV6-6 TGTGCCAGCAGTTACCCAGGTTCCGCTCAGCCCCAGCATTTT CASSYPGSAQPQHF
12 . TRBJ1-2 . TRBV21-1 TGTGCCAGCAGCAAAGAAAAAGGACAGCCGACCTTC CASSKEKGQPTF
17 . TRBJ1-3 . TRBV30 TGTGCCTGGACCGAGAGGGTCGGGGGGGTAAGGGGAAACACCATATATTTT CAWTERVGGVRGNTIYF
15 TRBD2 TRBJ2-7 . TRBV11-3 TGTGCCAGCAGCTCGTCGGGTAGCGGGAGCTACGAGCAGTACTTC CASSSSGSGSYEQYF
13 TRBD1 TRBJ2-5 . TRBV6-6 TGTGCCAGCAGCGACAGGGGGCCCGAGACCCAGTACTTC CASSDRGPETQYF
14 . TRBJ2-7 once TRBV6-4 TGTGCCAGCAGTGAAGCGACAGGTCCCTACGAGCAGTACTTC CASSEATGPYEQYF
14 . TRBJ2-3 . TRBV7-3 TGTGCCAGCAGCTTAAGCTCCCAGACAGATACGCAGTATTTT CASSLSSQTDTQYF
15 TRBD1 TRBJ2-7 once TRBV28 TGTGCCAGCAGTGGACAGGTAGGGGCAGCCCCCGAGCAGTACTTC CASSGQVGAAPEQYF
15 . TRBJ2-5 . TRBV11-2 TGTGCCAGCAGCTTAGCGAGGGAGAGCCAAGAGACCCAGTACTTC CASSLARESQETQYF
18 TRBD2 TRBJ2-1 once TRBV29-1 TGCAGCGTTGAATCGGGGGGCCTAGCGGGAGGACTAAGGGCCGAGCAGTTCTTC CSVESGGLAGGLRAEQFF
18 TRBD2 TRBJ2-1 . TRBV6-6 TGTGCCAGCAGTCTACGCGGGACTAGCGGGAGGGCTTCGGGTGAGCAGTTCTTC CASSLRGTSGRASGEQFF
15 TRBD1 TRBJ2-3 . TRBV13 TGTGCCAGCAGCTTAACAGGGGCAAGGTCAGATACGCAGTATTTT CASSLTGARSDTQYF
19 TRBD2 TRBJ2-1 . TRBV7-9 TGTGCCAGCAGCCCCTCCTTAGGGGCGGGAGGGGATTTGGGGGATGAGCAGTTCTTC CASSPSLGAGGDLGDEQFF
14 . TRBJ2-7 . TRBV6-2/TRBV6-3 TGTGCCAGCAGTGACAGAGAGAGTCGTCACGAGCAGTACTTC CASSDRESRHEQYF
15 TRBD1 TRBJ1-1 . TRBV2 TGTGCCAGGGCCGACAGGGGGCGGAGGAACACTGAAGCTTTCTTT CARADRGRRNTEAFF
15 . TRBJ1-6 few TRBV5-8 TGTGCCAGCAGCTTAACCAGGGGTCGGAATTCACCCCTCCACTTT CASSLTRGRNSPLHF
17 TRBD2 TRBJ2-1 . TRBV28 TGTGCCAGCAGTTCTAGCGGGAGCGGGAGCTCCTACAATGAGCAGTTCTTC CASSSSGSGSSYNEQFF
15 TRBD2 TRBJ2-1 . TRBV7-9 TGTGCCAGCAGCCCCGGGACTAGCGGGAGCGATGAGCAGTTCTTC CASSPGTSGSDEQFF
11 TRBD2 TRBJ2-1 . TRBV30 TGTGCCTGGAGTGTAAAGCGGGAGGAGTTCTTC CAWSVKREEFF